Listed below are T cell receptor beta chains from one sample, sequenced in a study of T cells expressing NK-cell markers. TCRdb reprocessed the 5' RACE reads, keeping one entry per CDR3 protein, no DNA. Across hundreds of thousands of distinct CDR3 sequences, the top ten clones capture around 3.9% of the sample. The sequenced sample was blood T cells: a sorted CD56 or NKG2C T cell subset, CD4+ or CD8+ T cells, or bulk PBMC T cells (not recorded which). The origin of the receptors is a woman between 18 and 70 years old in good health. The CDR3 runs from the conserved cysteine through the conserved F or W.

TRBV6-5,TRBJ1-6,CASSYARYNSPLHF
TRBV19,TRBJ2-6,CASTGLAGPGANVLTF
TRBV9,TRBJ2-3,CASSVGGGLRPPYF
TRBV18,TRBJ1-1,CASSPRQSTEAFF
TRBV24-1,TRBJ2-1,CATSSGLQNNEQFF
TRBV7-2,TRBJ2-3,CASSSQRGFTDTQYF
TRBV5-1,TRBJ1-2,CASSAQGVNYGYTF
TRBV6-5,TRBJ2-7,CASSYSYLDRGYEQYF
TRBV7-2,TRBJ2-2,CASSLTQGWELFF
TRBV6-5,TRBJ1-2,CASSYPGTYGYTF
TRBV11-2,TRBJ2-3,CASSFLAGSTDTQYF
TRBV5-4,TRBJ2-1,CASSLSPGTSGYKFF
TRBV6-2/TRBV6-3,TRBJ2-1,CASREYRGGSKNEQFF
TRBV12-3/TRBV12-4,TRBJ1-2,CASNLRGNYGYTF
TRBV6-5,TRBJ2-1,CASSYGAGRLSYNEQFF
TRBV5-1,TRBJ1-4,CASSLGGQNEKLFF
TRBV12-3/TRBV12-4,TRBJ2-5,CASSFGVGFQETQYF
TRBV5-1,TRBJ2-5,CASSQMSTGYQETQYF
TRBV5-4,TRBJ1-1,CASSLEGVNTEAFF
TRBV19,TRBJ2-5,CASSIDRGETQYF
TRBV28,TRBJ1-2,CASIFGQGYGYTF
TRBV5-1,TRBJ2-2,CASRLAGRGTGELFF
TRBV2,TRBJ2-3,CASKSGGAADTQYF
TRBV20-1,TRBJ2-3,CSASKAAYTQYF
TRBV7-2,TRBJ2-3,CASSLGGNTDTQYF
TRBV28,TRBJ2-1,CASTSSGGRMNEQFF
TRBV11-3,TRBJ2-7,CASSLGGAQNIYEQYF
TRBV12-3/TRBV12-4,TRBJ1-5,CASSLGQGEYSNQPQHF
TRBV4-1,TRBJ2-3,CASSHTRQGRTDTQYF
TRBV18,TRBJ2-1,CASSPEARRNEQFF
TRBV7-9,TRBJ1-4,CASSLERVNEKLFF
TRBV9,TRBJ2-7,CASSVRTGSPEQYF
TRBV5-1,TRBJ2-3,CASSGLPGTDTQYF
TRBV9,TRBJ1-1,CASSPNLGGRTEAFF
TRBV4-3,TRBJ2-3,CASSQDGQVTQYF
TRBV25-1,TRBJ1-2,CASSESLTGAYGYTF
TRBV28,TRBJ2-7,CASSIGTSGKYEQYF
TRBV5-6,TRBJ1-6,CASSYTGDPSPLHF
TRBV20-1,TRBJ2-2,CSAKAPPANTGELFF
TRBV4-2,TRBJ2-1,CASSQDVTSRGEKQFF
TRBV12-5,TRBJ2-1,CASGFANEQFF
TRBV6-5,TRBJ1-2,CASSYSGGPYGYTF
TRBV6-2/TRBV6-3,TRBJ1-5,CASSPRLENQPQHF